This entry concerns a single T cell receptor beta chain. Only in-frame clones appear in the TCRdb table, and some are missing; sequencing was by immunoSEQ multiplex PCR. The sample has approximately 60,000 clones, around 83% seen once; the top ten hold around 0.7%. The study sampled blood at baseline, cycle 4 day 1, and cycle 7 day 1. J gave up 6 bases and V 2 bases, and 7 bases lay outside the gene matches. Germline V CDR1 and CDR2: MNHEY, SVGAGI. The CDR3 totals 14 residues. This entry is derived from a study of OX40 agonist ivuxolimab in advanced cancers. The source of this sequence is an adult with an advanced solid tumor such as melanoma, head and neck, liver or kidney cancer. Specimen: CD4+ or CD8+ T cells sorted from blood, collected in a trial of the OX40 agonist ivuxolimab. V and J are TRBV6-5 and TRBJ2-7, with TRBD2 matching over 7 bases. The CDR3 protein is CASSYISTGGEQYF. DNA of the CDR3: TGTGCCAGCAGTTACATCTCGACGGGGGGCGAGCAGTACTTC.